This T cell receptor beta chain was retrieved from a study of radiation and T cells in renal cell carcinoma (dated by TCRdb to 2019 to 2021). With regard to the full study: In total, 50 to 55 samples underwent TCR beta sequencing: some 25 tumors plus 27 peripheral blood samples. The final blood draw was performed at 4 weeks after radiation, at the same time as nephrectomy. Across all 50 or so samples, 4,016,671 unique CDR3 nucleotide sequences, encoding about 3,000,000 unique CDR3 amino acid sequences, were identified.

The intended sense of this specimen's time point label: blood 4 weeks post-SBRT, at nephrectomy. The treatment or condition label, read with the paper, signifies: 15 Gy SBRT to primary tumor, nephrectomy 4 weeks later. Samples were obtained from a clinical trial, in which 15 Gy stereotactic body radiation therapy was delivered to primary renal cell carcinomas and nephrectomy was performed 4 weeks later. To follow tumor-enriched clonotypes, serial peripheral blood was collected from radiation-treated patients at baseline and at 2 weeks and 4 weeks after SBRT. Renal cell carcinoma with clear cell pathology was present in all patients. The QIAamp DNA Blood Mini Kit (Qiagen) was used to prepare genomic DNA for TCR sequencing. The analyses included only samples that passed all quality control checks. Following the manufacturer's recommendations, the immunoSEQ kit was used to generate TCR beta libraries from genomic DNA. For library preparation, a first multiplex PCR was performed with proprietary primers, followed by a second PCR in which unique barcodes were added, and bead cleanups were performed after each round. A positive control reaction and a negative control reaction, both provided in the kit, were run with every batch of samples. The final libraries were assessed on an Agilent 4200 TapeStation D1000 ScreenTape, pooled by volume, and quantified by qPCR. Sequencing was performed on an Illumina NextSeq500 using a MidOutput 150-cycle cartridge, with 156 Read1 cycles, 15 Index1 cycles, and the kit custom primers. The pooled library was loaded at around 1 pM with roughly 19% PhiX control spiked in. Per the authors' processing: The vendor-processed data were analyzed in R, and a clonotype was defined as all T cells that share the same CDR3 nucleotide sequence. For clone abundance analyses, frequencies were normalized to the 10,000 most abundant clones per sample. Public T cell clones, averaging fewer than five per sample, were removed before analysis. Tumor-enriched clonotypes and baseline blood-enriched clonotypes were defined as those with an abundance difference of at least 32-fold between compartments. A beta-binomial differential abundance model was applied to find clonotypes that expanded or contracted between blood time points. Tumor-blood repertoire similarity was measured with the Baroni-Urbani and Buser coefficient, and group comparisons used two-tailed Wilcoxon tests in R. Here the immuneACCESS table is served through TCRdb, limited to in-frame sequences with V and J called. Missing clones are a known gap in these copies; in checked studies unresolved V genes cover under half, and the rest lacks a known reason. V, J and clone size were drawn from that table, and D and trimming were deduced from the DNA. For this sample there are about 86,000 clones; around four fifths appear just once. The ten biggest clones cover around 9.4% of the sample.

Its CDR3 holds 15 amino acids, cysteine through phenylalanine. CDR3 DNA only is kept here, 45 bases in frame from base 1. CDR1 is given as SGDLS and CDR2 as YYNGEE, both from the germline V gene. Germline trimming: 5 bases from V, 2 bases from J; junction bases outside gene matches: 7. Note on this clone: This clone's antigen is unknown. No clone much larger than this one lies a single base away; base qualities are absent.

Results and caveats for the whole study, not just this receptor: Because pretreatment tumor biopsies were not available, the study could not determine whether clonotypes were already present within the tumor at baseline. Dynamics of the blood repertoire were not tracked past 4 weeks after treatment. In blood, the top tumor clonotypes increased between baseline and 2 weeks post-radiation and then shrank by 4 weeks, which suggests that tumor-resident clones expanded only transiently. The single-armed trial design could not address effects of radiation dose or scheduling on the TCR repertoire.

This clonotype was obtained from a man aged 50-59 years with renal cell carcinoma. Sample: blood, taken from a patient whose treatment included radiotherapy and nephrectomy. The sequence joins TRBV9 to TRBJ2-1, with TRBD2 identical over 7 junction bases. The CDR3: CASSPTAGAYNEQFF. The DNA sequence is given as TGTGCCAGCAGTCCCACCGCGGGGGCCTACAATGAGCAGTTCTTC.